This TCR beta chain was sequenced during a study of blood T cell repertoires in COVID-19 (dated by TCRdb to about 2020). Study-wide context: The collaborator samples originated in the United States, Italy and Spain and spanned the acute and convalescent phases of COVID-19. HLA class I and class II types, where available, came from metadata supplied by the sample provider rather than from assay-based typing. The repertoires were released in a freely available public database intended as a resource for research on the immune response to SARS-CoV-2. The sample metadata nearly always contained a de-identified subject ID, COVID-19 status, age in years and sex. The samples were drawn from the first 160 participants of the ongoing ImmuneRACE study and from 1,200 or so subjects provided by 6 global collaborators. The material from the prospective study consisted of cDNA or gDNA derived from T cells, B-cell-depleted T cells, or PBMCs. Deeply sampled blood TCRbeta repertoires from subjects exposed to, actively infected with, or recovered from COVID-19 were included in the dataset. The research as a whole found: The quantity of clinical and demographic metadata differed by source and by participant and was supplied without curation.

The junction carries 19 bases between V and J, which are trimmed by 5 bases and 3 bases respectively. Reading from cysteine to phenylalanine, the CDR3 counts 17 amino acids. Just the 51-base CDR3 DNA is kept, in frame starting at base 1. Reading the germline V gene gives CDR1 KGHDR and CDR2 SFDVKD. TCRbeta CDR3 regions were amplified from genomic DNA by means of the immunoSEQ Assay, a bias-controlled multiplex PCR. The original methods were these. Nucleated cell counts per sample were estimated from amplification of reference gene primers within the assay. To quantify the absolute abundance of each unique TCRbeta CDR3 rearrangement, sequence reads were collapsed and filtered. Productive Simpson clonality was computed per sample as the square root of Simpson's diversity index over productive rearrangements. Held by TCRdb, this immuneACCESS table contains in-frame sequences only and omits some clones. Under half of the omission traces to an unresolved V gene where checked; the cause of the rest is unknown. V and J calls and clone size follow that table, whereas D and trimming were derived from the DNA. Here the sample has 29,000 or so clones; about 88% occur a single time. 9% to 15% of the sample is taken by the ten largest.

Whole blood was collected in K2EDTA tubes by collaborating institutions according to the institutions' own protocols. For TCRbeta analysis, collaborator samples were shipped as frozen whole blood, as isolated PBMCs, or as DNA extracted from either sample type. As for this clone: What antigen it recognizes has not been identified. No per-base quality is available; no much larger clone lies one base away.

This TCR was sampled from a human donor in a cohort sampled during active COVID-19. The donor label of this sample is uncertain. The specimen sequenced was peripheral blood. The rearrangement joined TRBV24-1 to TRBJ2-1; the D gene is possibly TRBD1, with 7 bases matching. At the DNA level, the sequence is TGTGCCACCAGTGGACCCACGGGGGACAGCAGCTACAATGAGCAGTTCTTC. Translated, this is CATSGPTGDSSYNEQFF.